This TCR beta chain was profiled in a study of early T cells in non-severe SARS-CoV-2 infection. Turning to the study itself: Sequenced bulk RNA came from whole blood that was unsorted, and chains were unpaired. Study results and caveats: There was a bias toward anti-spike CD8 responses in VDJdb matching, which missed private and CD4 specificities.

This clonotype was seen ten or more times. The antigen is not known. TCRdb reprocessed the 5' RACE reads via MiXCR and lists one record per CDR3 protein. The sample consists of 36,000 or so distinct CDR3 sequences, around 3.9% of them appearing once. The receptor was isolated from an adult who was a healthcare worker with PCR-confirmed SARS-CoV-2 infection or an uninfected control (not recorded which). The sample consisted of whole blood.

As DNA, the CDR3 is TGTGCCTGGTCGGCGCTGAAGGAAAAACTGTTTTTT. Translated: CAWSALKEKLFF. This rearrangement joins TRBV30 to TRBJ1-4; D call uncertain. This CDR3 has 12 residues. V was pared by 5 bases and J by 8 bases, with 12 bases between. Germline V gene data show CDR1 as GTSNPN and CDR2 as SVGIG (reference sequence).